This T cell receptor beta chain was sequenced in a study of shared clonotypes between healthy human individuals. Trimming took off 0 bases at V and 7 bases at J, with 20 bases between the two ends. The CDR3 has 17 residues. Germline lookup yields CDR1 SGDLS and CDR2 YYNGEE. Per sorted-subset replicate PCR, input was approximately 0.2 ug DNA, representing tens of thousands of T cell genomes. Authors' processing steps: Filtering differed because ImmunoSEQ produced junction-only sequences that carried no quality scores. Generated by immunoSEQ multiplex PCR, the TCRdb table keeps only in-frame clones and is missing some. Clone size and the V and J calls come from that table; the DNA yielded D and trimming. This table holds hundreds of thousands of clones, approximately 97% found once.

The chain combines TRBV9 with TRBJ1-5; weak D call: TRBD1 (6 bases). This clonotype was sampled from a woman aged 25-40 years in good health. The sample comprised naive CD4+ T cells sorted from blood. Sample subset: CD45RA+ positively selected. The CDR3 protein is CASSVEGTGSPGQPQHF. The CDR3 nucleotides read TGTGCCAGCAGCGTAGAAGGTACAGGGTCACCGGGGCAGCCCCAGCATTTT. The full variable domain, with the rest looked up from reference TRBV9 and TRBJ1-5, is DSGVTQTPKHLITATGQRVTLRCSPRSGDLSVYWYQQSLDQGLQFLIQYYNGEERAKGNILERFSAQQFPDLHSELNLSSLELGDSALYFCASSVEGTGSPGQPQHFGDGTRLSIL.